These 6 T cell receptor beta chains came from one sample sequenced in a study of T cell repertoires in cytomegalovirus infection. TCRdb reanalysed the reads using MiXCR and keeps one entry per CDR3 protein. This sample has about 200,000 distinct CDR3 sequences, with 8.5% to 10% found just once. Sample: PBMCs. The receptors shown here come from a human donor in good health (CMV status not recorded). Some clones in this sample may be carry-over from other donors' samples.

This clonotype was detected ten times or more. This chain links TRBV7-2 with TRBJ2-1; D is possibly TRBD2 (6 bases). CDR1 is SGHTA, CDR2 FQGNSA, per germline. With 6 bases removed from V and 6 bases from J, the gap between germline ends came to 12 bases. This CDR3 has 13 residues. CDR3 in amino acids: CASSPGRPNEQFF. CDR3 coding DNA: TGTGCCAGCAGTCCGGGGAGGCCCAATGAGCAGTTCTTC.

This clonotype appeared many times. The chain uses TRBV7-2 and TRBJ2-1, with 10 bases identical to TRBD1. Trimming at V came to 4 bases and at J to 16 bases, leaving 7 bases not matched to a gene. CDR3 length: 12 residues. Germline V gives CDR1 SGHTA, CDR2 FQGNSA. The CDR3 region is CASSSPGQGNFF. The CDR3 coding sequence is TGTGCCAGCAGCTCCCCGGGACAGGGGAACTTCTTC.

The V and J genes are TRBV28 and TRBJ2-1; D not certain. Deletions cut 6 bases from V and 1 base from J, with 16 bases between. The CDR3 runs 16 residues. Germline V gives CDR1 MDHEN, CDR2 SYDVKM. The CDR3 protein is CASSKTWAFSYNEQFF. The CDR3 bases are TGTGCCAGCAGCAAGACCTGGGCGTTTTCCTACAATGAGCAGTTCTTC.

This clonotype was detected ten times or more. The chain has TRBV2 and TRBJ1-4; weak D call: TRBD1 (5 bases). Trimming took 3 bases from V and 4 from J, leaving 12 bases between them. Germline CDR1 and CDR2: SNHLY and FYNNEI. The CDR3 is 15 amino acids. CDR3 coding DNA: TGTGCCAGCAGTGATGGTGGGGCCCGTAATGAAAAACTGTTTTTT. Translated: CASSDGGARNEKLFF.

This clonotype was recorded many times. This rearrangement joins TRBV7-2 to TRBJ1-1; the D gene is possibly TRBD1 (5 bases). Germline CDR1 is SGHTA and CDR2 is FQGNSA. This CDR3 region has 15 residues. V dropped 5 bases and J dropped 0 bases, with 13 bases sitting between them. CDR3: CASSANRNMNTEAFF. The CDR3 bases are TGTGCCAGCAGCGCGAACAGGAACATGAACACTGAAGCTTTCTTT.

This clonotype was seen a few times. This rearrangement joins TRBV12-3 or TRBV12-4 to TRBJ1-1, with D maybe TRBD1 (6 bases). This CDR3 has 12 amino acids. Trimming left V 1 base short and J 13 bases short, with 13 bases between. CDR3 DNA: TGTGCCAGCAGTTTAGTCGCCAGGGGTGGTTTCTTT. Translated, it gives CASSLVARGGFF.